This T cell receptor beta chain was sequenced for a study of T cells in Graves' hyperthyroidism and ophthalmopathy. This clonotype appeared a few times. Antigen specificity is unknown. Ophthalmopathy in the patients scored at least 3 on Clinical Activity Score and at least 4 on NOSPECS grade, lasting under 3 months. Isolation of PBMCs was performed on about 9.9 ml fresh peripheral blood. Looked up from germline, CDR1 is MNHEY and CDR2 is SMNVEV (reference sequence). Trimming pared 8 bases from V and 3 bases from J, leaving 29 bases between. The length of the CDR3 is 18 residues. Study conclusions and caveats: Expanded thyroid clonotypes (above 0.001) were mostly also found in blood.

Amplification of TCR beta CDR3 regions used RNA as the template. The HTBI primer set was used in a first-round RT-PCR of the TCR CDR3. TCRdb re-analysed the multiplex PCR reads in MiXCR, keeping a single row per CDR3 protein. The table has about 600,000 distinct CDR3 sequences, approximately 14% seen once. Sequencing input: blood. The sequence was obtained from a woman between 45 and 60 years old with Graves' ophthalmopathy. The J gene is TRBJ2-7, the V gene TRBV27; D might be TRBD2 (8 bases). CDR3 DNA: TGTGCCAGCCGTCGGGAGGGGATGCTTCGGGACAGAAACTACGAGCAGTACTTC. Protein product: CASRREGMLRDRNYEQYF.